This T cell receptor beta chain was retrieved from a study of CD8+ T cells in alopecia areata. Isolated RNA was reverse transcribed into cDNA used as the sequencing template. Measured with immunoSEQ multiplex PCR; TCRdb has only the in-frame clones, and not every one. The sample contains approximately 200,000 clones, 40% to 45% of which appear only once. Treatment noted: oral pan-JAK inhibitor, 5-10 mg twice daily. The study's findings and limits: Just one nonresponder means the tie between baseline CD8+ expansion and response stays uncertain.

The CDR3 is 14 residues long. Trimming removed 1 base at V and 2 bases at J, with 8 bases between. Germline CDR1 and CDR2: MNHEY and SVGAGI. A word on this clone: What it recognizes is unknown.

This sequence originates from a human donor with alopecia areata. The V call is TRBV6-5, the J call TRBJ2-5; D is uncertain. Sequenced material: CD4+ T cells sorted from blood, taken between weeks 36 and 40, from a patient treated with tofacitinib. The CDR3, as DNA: TGTGCCAGCAGTTACTGGGCTAGACAAGAGACCCAGTACTTC. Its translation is CASSYWARQETQYF.